These 26 T cell receptor beta chains share one sample of origin, sequenced in a study of blood T cell repertoires in COVID-19 (dated by TCRdb to between 2020 and 2021). The library relied on the immunoSEQ multiplex PCR assay. TCRdb obtained this table from immuneACCESS and retained in-frame rearrangements with V and J assigned. These tables miss some clones; where compared with another copy, unresolved V genes account for less than half of the shortfall, and the remainder is unexplained. For this sample there are under 150,000 clones; roughly 79% appear just once. The top ten constitute roughly 8.8% of the sample. Sequencing used peripheral blood. The receptors derive from a human donor with acute or convalescent COVID-19. The donor label of this sample is uncertain.

This chain joins TRBV7-8 and TRBJ2-3, with 12 bases that match TRBD1. CDR3 length: 17 amino acids. Germline V gene lookup returns CDR1 SGHVS and CDR2 FQNEAQ. V was clipped by 1 base and J by 1 base; unmatched bases: 3. The CDR3 is CASSLDGTGGGTDTQYF. For the CDR3, the DNA is TGTGCCAGCAGCTTAGATGGGACAGGGGGCGGCACAGATACGCAGTATTTT.

The chain uses TRBV29-1 and TRBJ2-1, with D possibly being TRBD2 (7 bases). The length of the CDR3 is 12 residues. Germline CDR1 SQVTM, CDR2 ANQGSEA. Trimming took off 5 bases at V and 9 bases at J, with 14 bases between the two ends. The DNA of the CDR3 is TGCAGCGTTCCCGGGGGGCAGGGTGAGCAGTTCTTC. As protein: CSVPGGQGEQFF.

This sequence joins TRBV4-1 and TRBJ1-1; D is unclear. The germline V gene encodes CDR1 MGHRA and CDR2 YSYEKL. The CDR3 spans 14 residues. V gave up 0 bases and J gave up 1 base, with 6 bases separating them. CDR3 loop: CASSQDLGNTEAFF. The CDR3 DNA sequence: TGCGCCAGCAGCCAAGATCTAGGGAACACTGAAGCTTTCTTT.

The chain employs TRBV5-1 and TRBJ2-7, with 7 positions matching TRBD2. V dropped 4 bases and J dropped 3; count of bases not matched to a gene: 1. The CDR3 extends over 12 amino acids. Germline lookup yields CDR1 SGHRS and CDR2 YFSETQ. The CDR3 DNA sequence: TGCGCCAGCAGCCCTAGCGGCTACGAGCAGTACTTC. Translated, it gives CASSPSGYEQYF. Based on the CDR3 plus reference TRBV5-1 and TRBJ2-7, the full variable domain is KAGVTQTPRYLIKTRGQQVTLSCSPISGHRSVSWYQQTPGQGLQFLFEYFSETQRNKGNFPGRFSGRQFSNSRSEMNVSTLELGDSALYLCASSPSGYEQYFGPGTRLTVT.

The chain's CDR3 is CASSFGTDNEQFF. The CDR3 DNA follows: TGTGCCAGCAGCTTTGGGACAGACAATGAGCAGTTCTTC. This rearrangement joins TRBV5-4 to TRBJ2-1; TRBD1 agrees at 7 bases. Germline loops: CDR1 SGHNT, CDR2 YYREEE (reference sequence). The length of the CDR3 is 13 residues. J lost 5 bases, V lost 2 bases, and 1 base had no gene match.

The chain uses TRBV5-6 and TRBJ2-2; D not certain. V gave up 1 base and J gave up 6 bases, with 4 bases separating them. This CDR3 has 12 residues. The germline CDR1 and CDR2 sequences are SGHDT and YYEEEE. CDR3 sequence (DNA): TGTGCCAGCAGCTTGATAGCCGGGGAGCTGTTTTTT. This sequence encodes CASSLIAGELFF.

The V gene is TRBV29-1, the J gene TRBJ1-2; TRBD1 might be the D (6 bases). The CDR3 is made up of 18 amino acids. V was cut by 0 bases and J by 2 bases, with 22 bases left in between. Looked up from germline, CDR1 is SQVTM and CDR2 is ANQGSEA. The CDR3 DNA sequence: TGCAGCGTTGAAGAAGACAGGCTGAATTTGGAGTCAAACTATGGCTACACCTTC. Residues: CSVEEDRLNLESNYGYTF.

The CDR3 DNA reads as TGTGCCAGTACCTACAACGACAGGGATGGTTCACCCCTCCACTTT. Its translation is CASTYNDRDGSPLHF. The chain couples TRBV19 to TRBJ1-6; 7 nucleotides line up with TRBD1. Germline V CDR1 and CDR2: LNHDA, SQIVND (reference sequence). With V trimmed by 7 bases and J by 9 bases, 12 bases remained unmatched. The CDR3 has 15 amino acids. Looking up the rest from reference TRBV19 and TRBJ1-6 gives the full variable domain: DGGITQSPKYLFRKEGQNVTLSCEQNLNHDAMYWYRQDPGQGLRLIYYSQIVNDFQKGDIAEGYSVSREKKESFPLTVTSAQKNPTAFYLCASTYNDRDGSPLHFGNGTRLTVT.

The chain employs TRBV20-1 and TRBJ1-3; 11 bases are shared with TRBD1. Germline assignment: CDR1 DFQATT and CDR2 SNEGSKA (reference sequence). V lost 3 bases to trimming and J lost 3 bases; unmatched junction nucleotides: 10. The CDR3 covers 17 residues. As DNA, the CDR3 is TGCAGTGCTAGTGTTGGGACAGGGGGTTTCGGTGGAAACACCATATATTTT. It encodes CSASVGTGGFGGNTIYF.

The genes are TRBV7-9 and TRBJ1-1; a weak D match, TRBD1 (6 bases). Germline CDR1 is SEHNR and CDR2 is FQNEAQ (reference sequence). This CDR3 contains 14 residues. The V gene lost 3 bases and the J gene lost 11 bases, with 19 bases spanning the gap. The CDR3 sequence: CASSFPGETTRAFF. The CDR3 coding sequence is TGTGCCAGCAGCTTTCCAGGGGAAACCACCCGGGCTTTCTTT.

V usage is TRBV19 and J usage is TRBJ2-1; the match to TRBD2 covers 9 bases. The CDR3 runs 16 residues. The germline gives CDR1 LNHDA, CDR2 SQIVND (reference sequence). The V segment lost 2 bases and the J segment 10 bases; nucleotides outside the gene matches: 12. CDR3 in DNA: TGTGCCAGTAGTATATTTGGGACTAGCCTTAGCCCCGAGCAGTTCTTC. Translating it yields CASSIFGTSLSPEQFF.

The V call is TRBV2, the J call TRBJ1-2, with a tentative D call TRBD1 (6 bases). V was cut by 5 bases and J by 6 bases, with 13 bases left in between. The length of the CDR3 is 13 residues. Germline CDR1 is SNHLY and CDR2 is FYNNEI. The CDR3 spells CASSHTTGNGYTF. The CDR3 region has the DNA TGTGCCAGCAGTCATACGACAGGAAATGGCTACACCTTC. The full variable domain, its missing parts supplied by reference TRBV2 and TRBJ1-2, is EPEVTQTPSHQVTQMGQEVILRCVPISNHLYFYWYRQILGQKVEFLVSFYNNEISEKSEIFDDQFSVERPDGSNFTLKIRSTKLEDSAMYFCASSHTTGNGYTFGSGTRLTVV.

V gene TRBV24-1 combines with J gene TRBJ1-1; D remains unclear. The V and J ends lost 3 bases and 3 bases respectively, with 10 bases between them. There are 14 residues in the CDR3. Germline V gene data show CDR1 as KGHDR and CDR2 as SFDVKD. Here the CDR3 DNA reads TGTGCCACCAGTGATCGAGGGAGAGACACTGAAGCTTTCTTT. This codes for CATSDRGRDTEAFF.

The CDR3 DNA is TGCAGTGCTAGTTCCTCAGGGGGCCAAACTGAAGCTTTCTTT. Residues: CSASSSGGQTEAFF. This chain links TRBV20-1 with TRBJ1-1, with 8 bases lining up with TRBD1. V was clipped by 3 bases and J by 5 bases; unmatched bases: 8. This CDR3 comprises 14 residues. Germline V gene lookup returns CDR1 DFQATT and CDR2 SNEGSKA (reference sequence).

V is TRBV7-3 and J is TRBJ2-1, with 7 bases fitting TRBD1. The CDR3 totals 15 residues. Germline V gene lookup returns CDR1 SGHTA and CDR2 FQGTGA. V was pared by 5 bases and J by 3 bases, with 7 bases of the junction left unmatched. This CDR3 is CASSLTGDLYNEQFF. In DNA form, the CDR3 reads TGTGCCAGCAGCCTTACAGGGGACCTCTACAATGAGCAGTTCTTC.

There are many counts of this clone. The chain links TRBV6-5 to TRBJ1-1; perhaps TRBD1 as D (6 bases). The CDR3 spans 15 residues. The germline V and J ends were trimmed by 4 bases and 10 bases, with 22 bases remaining between them. The germline V gene has CDR1 MNHEY and CDR2 SVGAGI. The CDR3 DNA is TGTGCCAGCAGTTCCGGGGGGAGGGGGACCCAGCCAGCTTTCTTT. Its translation: CASSSGGRGTQPAFF.

The V gene is TRBV30, the J gene TRBJ1-1, with D unclear. V gave up 3 bases and J gave up 2 bases, with 19 bases separating them. CDR3 length equals 16 residues. Germline CDR1 GTSNPN, CDR2 SVGIG (reference sequence). The CDR3 DNA is TGTGCCTGGAGGGAATTGAACCGGCAGGCCAACACTGAAGCTTTCTTT. Protein: CAWRELNRQANTEAFF. The entire variable domain, with the rest obtained from reference TRBV30 and TRBJ1-1, is as follows: SQTIHQWPATLVQPVGSPLSLECTVEGTSNPNLYWYRQAAGRGLQLLFYSVGIGQISSEVPQNLSASRPQDRQFILSSKKLLLSDSGFYLCAWRELNRQANTEAFFGQGTRLTVV.

The CDR3 loop is CASSARVGTEAFF. The CDR3 DNA sequence: TGTGCCAGCAGCGCCAGGGTGGGCACTGAAGCTTTCTTT. The chain uses TRBV9 and TRBJ1-1, with a possible D match to TRBD1 (5 bases). This CDR3 is built from 13 residues. CDR1 is SGDLS and CDR2 is YYNGEE in the germline V gene. The V end lost 3 bases, the J end lost 4 bases, and 10 bases lay between the germline ends.

This clone came up once. The chain uses TRBV15 and TRBJ1-2, with 9 bases aligning to TRBD1. V shed 1 base and J 7 bases; nucleotides not matched to a gene: 7. This CDR3 has 15 residues. Germline assignment: CDR1 LNHNV and CDR2 YYDKDF (reference sequence). The CDR3 is CATSRGDREMGGYTF. The CDR3 DNA reads TGTGCCACCAGCAGAGGGGACAGGGAGATGGGTGGCTACACCTTC.

The V call is TRBV29-1, the J call TRBJ2-3; 9 nucleotides line up with TRBD2. Germline CDR1 is SQVTM and CDR2 is ANQGSEA. With 1 base clipped from V and 4 bases from J, the junction kept 6 bases outside the gene matches. The CDR3 spans 15 residues. The CDR3 bases are TGCAGCGTTGAAGTGGGGACTAGCAGCGCAGATACGCAGTATTTT. It yields the protein CSVEVGTSSADTQYF.

The V gene is TRBV14, the J gene TRBJ2-1; D not certain. V was trimmed by 0 bases and J by 7 bases, leaving 7 bases between them. CDR1 is SGHDN, CDR2 FVKESK, per germline. This CDR3 has 13 amino acids. CDR3 residues: CASSQDLRNEQFF. The CDR3 bases are TGTGCCAGCAGCCAAGACTTACGGAATGAGCAGTTCTTC.

V usage is TRBV18 and J usage is TRBJ1-6; D perhaps matches TRBD1 (5 bases). Looked up from germline, CDR1 is KGHSH and CDR2 is LQKENI. Trimming removed 3 bases at V and 7 bases at J, with 10 bases between. CDR3 size: 14 residues. The CDR3 region is CASSPTRANSPLHF. CDR3 DNA sequence: TGTGCCAGCTCACCGACCAGGGCCAATTCACCCCTCCACTTT.

V usage is TRBV7-9 and J usage is TRBJ1-6; 9 bases line up with TRBD1. This CDR3 is 17 amino acids long. The germline CDR1 and CDR2 sequences are SEHNR and FQNEAQ (reference sequence). The junction had 10 bases not matched to a gene; V was cut back by 4 bases and J by 6 bases. In DNA, the CDR3 is TGTGCCAGCAGCTCGTGGACAGGGGCTACTCTTAATTCACCCCTCCACTTT. It is translated as CASSSWTGATLNSPLHF.

In its sample, this clone was seen a few times. This sequence joins TRBV9 and TRBJ1-6; D is unresolved. Trimming cost V 3 bases and J 7 bases, with 11 bases left between them. Germline CDR1 is SGDLS and CDR2 is YYNGEE. The CDR3 loop spans 14 amino acids. The CDR3 protein is CASSEERRNSPLHF. The CDR3 nucleotides are TGTGCCAGCAGCGAGGAGAGAAGGAATTCACCCCTCCACTTT.

The chain recombines TRBV7-8 with TRBJ2-7, with D tentatively TRBD1 (5 bases). Trimming stripped 1 base from V and 7 bases from J, with 17 bases between. Looked up from germline, CDR1 is SGHVS and CDR2 is FQNEAQ. This CDR3 is 15 amino acids long. DNA of the CDR3: TGTGCCAGCAGCTTAGTGGGCAGGGCCTCGGATGAGCAGTACTTC. Amino acids: CASSLVGRASDEQYF.

This chain joins TRBV7-6 and TRBJ2-1; 9 positions agree with TRBD2. The CDR3 runs 15 residues. The V gene's germline CDR1 is SGHVS and CDR2 FNYEAQ. J gave up 2 bases and V 4 bases, and 3 bases lay outside the gene matches. The CDR3 loop reads CASSSTSGAYNEQFF. The CDR3 DNA reads as TGTGCCAGCAGCTCGACTAGCGGAGCCTACAATGAGCAGTTCTTC.